This T cell receptor beta chain appears in the sequencing data of a study of T cell changes during pregnancy in multiple sclerosis. This clone was found once. The junction shows a germline mismatch at one end, possibly a read error. The same CDR3 can be traced to other DNA sequences in this sample. TCRdb's copy holds only in-frame clones and misses some; the assay was immunoSEQ multiplex PCR. The table shows roughly 57,000 clones, with approximately 90% occurring only once. The V gene's germline CDR1 is SGDLS and CDR2 YYNGEE. The CDR3 runs to 14 residues. The V and J genes are TRBV9 and TRBJ2-2; D is perhaps TRBD2 (5 bases). The clonotype comes from a female donor with multiple sclerosis, enrolled in a pregnancy study. Material: CD4+ T cells from peripheral blood mononuclear cells, obtained after pregnancy. In DNA, the CDR3 is TGTGCCAGTAGCGTAGCCGGTATCTCCGGGGAGCTGTTTTTT. Its protein product is CASSVAGISGELFF. The variable domain in full, completed from reference TRBV9 and TRBJ2-2, reads DSGVTQTPKHLITATGQRVTLRCSPRSGDLSVYWYQQSLDQGLQFLIQYYNGEERAKGNILERFSAQQFPDLHSELNLSSLELGDSALYFCASSVAGISGELFFGEGSRLTVL.